This TCR beta chain was recorded in a study of T cell responses to AZD1222 COVID-19 vaccine. The germline V gene has CDR1 MGHRA and CDR2 YSYEKL. With 1 base removed from V and 0 bases from J, the gap between germline ends came to 13 bases. The CDR3 sequence is 17 residues long. Sequencing was performed with immunoSEQ multiplex PCR; in TCRdb, only in-frame clones are kept and a portion is missing. The data contain more than 85,000 clones, about 86% of them seen just once; the ten biggest clones take up less than 3.5%. The chain is built from TRBV4-1 and TRBJ1-3; D possibly corresponds to TRBD1 (5 bases). The TCR was taken from an adult in good health. The starting material was peripheral blood, obtained on day 0 of AZD1222 vaccination. The CDR3 nucleotides are TGCGCCAGCAGCCAAGCCGCCCTTAGGGGCTCTGGAAACACCATATATTTT. It translates to CASSQAALRGSGNTIYF.